These 23 T cell receptor beta chains share one sample of origin, sequenced in a study of T cells after yellow fever vaccination. TCRdb used MiXCR to reprocess the 5' RACE reads, holding one entry per CDR3 protein. The repertoire includes hundreds of thousands of distinct CDR3 sequences, around 20% of them detected once, and about 18% sits in the top ten. Here the sequenced sample was PBMCs, taken before the yellow fever booster vaccination. These receptors all come from a young man who received the YFV17D yellow fever vaccine.

Only a few counts were recorded for this clonotype. The chain employs TRBV6-6 and TRBJ1-2; TRBD1 is a possible D gene (5 bases). The CDR3 is 17 amino acids. Looked up from germline, CDR1 is MNHNY and CDR2 is SVGAGI (reference sequence). Trimming cost V 6 bases and J 4 bases, with 24 bases left between them. CDR3 nucleotide sequence: TGTGCCAGCAGACACCAGCGGGGGTTCTCCTTGGCCTATGGCTACACCTTC. This codes for CASRHQRGFSLAYGYTF.

In this sample, this clonotype turned up a few times. This chain joins TRBV20-1 and TRBJ1-6; a possible D gene is TRBD1 (6 bases). V gave up 3 bases and J gave up 7 bases, with 13 bases separating them. The germline V gene encodes CDR1 DFQATT and CDR2 SNEGSKA (reference sequence). CDR3 size: 14 residues. CDR3 DNA: TGCAGTGCTAGGCGAACAGGGCTAAATTCACCCCTCCACTTT. Residues: CSARRTGLNSPLHF.

There are many counts of this clonotype. V gene TRBV6-4 combines with J gene TRBJ2-3, with 8 positions matching TRBD2. This CDR3 is built from 15 residues. Germline-derived CDR1 and CDR2 are MRHNA and SNTAGT. The V and J ends lost 0 bases and 1 base, in that order; junction bases with no gene match: 0. CDR3 region: CASSDSRGGTDTQYF. CDR3 in DNA: TGTGCCAGCAGTGACTCGCGGGGGGGCACAGATACGCAGTATTTT.

This clonotype was counted a few times. The chain joins TRBV7-3 to TRBJ2-5, with TRBD2 as a possible D gene (6 bases). The CDR3 sequence is 15 residues long. V was trimmed by 2 bases and J by 5 bases, leaving 15 bases between them. The germline V gene has CDR1 SGHTA and CDR2 FQGTGA. The CDR3 region is CASSLLPGEGETQYF. The CDR3, as DNA: TGTGCCAGCAGCTTACTACCGGGGGAAGGGGAGACCCAGTACTTC.

The rearrangement joins TRBV5-1 to TRBJ2-1, with TRBD2 matching 16 bases. V was pared by 4 bases and J by 8 bases, with 0 bases of the junction left unmatched. The CDR3 consists of 14 residues. Germline loops: CDR1 SGHRS, CDR2 YFSETQ. The CDR3 sequence: CASSGTSGGDEQFF. For the CDR3, the DNA is TGCGCCAGCAGCGGGACTAGCGGGGGGGATGAGCAGTTCTTC.

The genes are TRBV20-1 and TRBJ1-1; TRBD1 is a possible D gene (5 bases). The CDR3 spans 13 residues. Germline CDR1 reads DFQATT; CDR2 reads SNEGSKA (reference sequence). The germline V and J ends were trimmed by 1 base and 0 bases, with 6 bases remaining between them. The CDR3 DNA reads as TGCAGTGCTAGAGTGGACATGAACACTGAAGCTTTCTTT. Its protein is CSARVDMNTEAFF.

V gene TRBV13 combines with J gene TRBJ2-5; D is ambiguous. This CDR3 is built from 12 residues. Trimming removed 4 bases from V and 5 bases from J, with 8 bases in between. Germline lookup yields CDR1 PRHDT and CDR2 FYEKMQ (reference sequence). The CDR3 spells CASSSFGETQYF. CDR3 DNA sequence: TGTGCCAGCAGCTCATTCGGGGAGACCCAGTACTTC.

This clonotype showed up just a few times. The J gene is TRBJ1-1, the V gene TRBV5-1; unclear D gene. V was pared by 2 bases and J by 0 bases, with 17 bases between. CDR1 and CDR2 from the germline V gene are SGHRS and YFSETQ. The CDR3 runs to 17 residues. CDR3 coding DNA: TGCGCCAGCAGCTTCTCAGTAATCCCTCCGATGAACACTGAAGCTTTCTTT. Its translation is CASSFSVIPPMNTEAFF. Full variable domain (rest looked up from reference TRBV5-1 and TRBJ1-1): KAGVTQTPRYLIKTRGQQVTLSCSPISGHRSVSWYQQTPGQGLQFLFEYFSETQRNKGNFPGRFSGRQFSNSRSEMNVSTLELGDSALYLCASSFSVIPPMNTEAFFGQGTRLTVV.

DNA for the CDR3: TGTGCCAGCAGCCAAGGAGAAAGCGGGCAGCTAGCCAAAAACATTCAGTACTTC. Amino acid sequence: CASSQGESGQLAKNIQYF. This chain joins TRBV14 and TRBJ2-4; possible D gene TRBD2, 6 bases. CDR1 is SGHDN, CDR2 FVKESK, per germline. The CDR3 is 18 residues long. V dropped 1 base and J dropped 0 bases, with 16 bases sitting between them.

This chain joins TRBV30 and TRBJ1-1, with D maybe TRBD1 (6 bases). From germline, CDR1 is GTSNPN and CDR2 SVGIG (reference sequence). The V end was cut by 2 bases, the J end by 0 bases, with 7 bases between. CDR3 length: 13 amino acids. This CDR3 is CAWSTGLNTEAFF. The CDR3 nucleotides read TGTGCCTGGAGTACAGGGCTGAACACTGAAGCTTTCTTT.

The gene calls are TRBV29-1 and TRBJ1-4; D uncertain. The V and J ends lost 5 bases and 3 bases respectively, with 7 bases between them. Germline V gene sequence: CDR1 SQVTM, CDR2 ANQGSEA. CDR3 length: 12 residues. CDR3 DNA: TGCAGCGTTCGGTCAGCTAATGAAAAACTGTTTTTT. It translates to CSVRSANEKLFF.

A few counts support this clonotype. The rearrangement links TRBV6-2 or TRBV6-3 to TRBJ2-7; TRBD2 matches 10 bases. CDR3 length: 14 residues. V shed 5 bases and J 5 bases; nucleotides not matched to a gene: 6. Looked up from germline, CDR1 is MNHEY and CDR2 is SVGEGT. The CDR3 is CASSPGLAIDEQYF. CDR3 sequence (DNA): TGTGCCAGCAGTCCGGGACTAGCGATAGACGAGCAGTACTTC.

This chain joins TRBV5-8 and TRBJ1-6, with D unresolved. Trimming stripped 0 bases from V and 6 bases from J, with 10 bases between. The CDR3 is 15 residues long. From germline, CDR1 is SGHTS and CDR2 YDEGEE. The CDR3 nucleotides are TGTGCCAGCAGCTTGGAAGGGTTTAGTAATTCACCCCTCCACTTT. Protein sequence: CASSLEGFSNSPLHF.

This clonotype was seen a few times. V usage is TRBV3-1 and J usage is TRBJ1-1; D not certain. Germline V gene lookup returns CDR1 LGHDT and CDR2 YNNKEL (reference sequence). V gave up 6 bases and J gave up 3 bases, with 17 bases separating them. The CDR3 consists of 15 residues. The CDR3 loop reads CASRNAKVLHTEAFF. DNA for the CDR3: TGTGCCAGCAGGAACGCGAAGGTCTTGCACACTGAAGCTTTCTTT.

The rearrangement joins TRBV6-4 to TRBJ1-5; D is ambiguous. The CDR3 has 14 amino acids. Germline CDR1 is MRHNA and CDR2 is SNTAGT. V dropped 4 bases and J dropped 2 bases, with 9 bases sitting between them. Written as DNA, the CDR3 is TGTGCCAGCAGTGCCCCGGTTGGCAATCAGCCCCAGCATTTT. This translates into CASSAPVGNQPQHF.

This clonotype was seen only a few times. The chain couples TRBV15 to TRBJ2-3, with TRBD1 matching 10 bases. The trim removed 4 bases at V and 6 bases at J, leaving 7 bases unmatched. The CDR3 spans 15 residues. CDR1 is LNHNV, CDR2 YYDKDF, per germline (reference sequence). CDR3 nucleotide sequence: TGTGCCACCAGCACCAGGACAGGGGGGGTGGATACGCAGTATTTT. Its protein product is CATSTRTGGVDTQYF.

V is TRBV10-2 and J is TRBJ2-6; D is possibly TRBD1 or TRBD2 (5 bases each). The CDR3 runs 13 residues. Germline-derived CDR1 and CDR2 are WSHSY and SAAADI. Trimming left V 8 bases short and J 4 bases short, with 9 bases between. CDR3 nucleotide sequence: TGCGCCAGCGCAGGGACCGGGGCCAACGTCCTGACTTTC. It yields the protein CASAGTGANVLTF.

This clonotype was observed many times. The genes are TRBV7-2 and TRBJ2-3; D remains unclear. This CDR3 spans 15 amino acids. The germline gives CDR1 SGHTA, CDR2 FQGNSA. V was shortened by 2 bases and J by 0 bases, with 9 bases between the two germline ends. In DNA, the CDR3 is TGTGCCAGCAGCTTAAGGGTCCAGAGCACAGATACGCAGTATTTT. This gives the protein CASSLRVQSTDTQYF.

In this sample, this clonotype turned up many times. The rearrangement links TRBV5-1 to TRBJ2-5; 8 nucleotides align to TRBD1. CDR1 and CDR2 (germline): SGHRS, YFSETQ. V gave up 2 bases and J gave up 2 bases; unmatched junction bases: 2. The CDR3 is made up of 14 amino acids. The CDR3 DNA follows: TGCGCCAGCAGCTTAAACAGGGGGCAAGAGACCCAGTACTTC. It codes for CASSLNRGQETQYF.

The V and J genes are TRBV20-1 and TRBJ1-5; D remains ambiguous. The V gene's germline CDR1 is DFQATT and CDR2 SNEGSKA (reference sequence). V gave up 5 bases and J gave up 4 bases, with 9 bases separating them. CDR3 length equals 12 residues. CDR3 loop: CSALIRNQPQHF. As DNA, the CDR3 is TGCAGTGCTCTCATTCGGAATCAGCCCCAGCATTTT.

This clonotype was seen only a few times. The chain joins TRBV20-1 to TRBJ2-5; TRBD1 aligns across 9 bases. Germline-derived CDR1 and CDR2 are DFQATT and SNEGSKA (reference sequence). With 4 bases clipped from V and 6 bases from J, the junction kept 6 bases outside the gene matches. The CDR3 runs to 13 residues. As DNA, the CDR3 is TGCAGTGCTAAGGGGACAGGGAGAAAGACCCAGTACTTC. Translated: CSAKGTGRKTQYF.

The chain links TRBV5-1 to TRBJ2-4; 9 nucleotides agree with TRBD2. The CDR3 spans 14 residues. Unmatched junction bases numbered 0, after V lost 0 bases and J lost 5 bases. From germline, CDR1 is SGHRS and CDR2 YFSETQ. The CDR3 protein is CASSLGTSENIQYF. The CDR3 region has the DNA TGCGCCAGCAGCTTGGGGACTAGCGAAAACATTCAGTACTTC. The full variable domain, its missing parts supplied by reference TRBV5-1 and TRBJ2-4, is KAGVTQTPRYLIKTRGQQVTLSCSPISGHRSVSWYQQTPGQGLQFLFEYFSETQRNKGNFPGRFSGRQFSNSRSEMNVSTLELGDSALYLCASSLGTSENIQYFGAGTRLSVL.

This clonotype has more than one count but fewer than ten. A read error may produce the germline difference seen at one junction end. The chain has TRBV20-1 and TRBJ1-4, with a tentative D call TRBD1 (5 bases). In germline, CDR1 is DFQATT, CDR2 SNEGSKA (reference sequence). The CDR3 spans 12 residues. The CDR3 here is CSAREPGEEKLF. For the CDR3, the DNA is TGCAGTGCTAGAGAGCCGGGGGAGGAAAAACTGTTT.